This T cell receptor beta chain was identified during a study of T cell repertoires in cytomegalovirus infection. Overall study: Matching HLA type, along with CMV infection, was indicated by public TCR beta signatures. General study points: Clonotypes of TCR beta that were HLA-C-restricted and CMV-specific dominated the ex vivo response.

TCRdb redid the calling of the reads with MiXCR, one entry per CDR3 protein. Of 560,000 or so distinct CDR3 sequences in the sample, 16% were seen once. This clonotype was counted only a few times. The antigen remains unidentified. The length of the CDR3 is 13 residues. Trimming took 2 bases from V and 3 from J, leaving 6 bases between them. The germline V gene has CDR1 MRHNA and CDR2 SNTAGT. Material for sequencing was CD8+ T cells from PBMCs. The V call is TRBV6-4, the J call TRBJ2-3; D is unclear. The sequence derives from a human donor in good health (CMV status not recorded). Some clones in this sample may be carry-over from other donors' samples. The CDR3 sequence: CASSDRATDTQYF. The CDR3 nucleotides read TGTGCCAGCAGTGACAGGGCTACAGATACGCAGTATTTT.